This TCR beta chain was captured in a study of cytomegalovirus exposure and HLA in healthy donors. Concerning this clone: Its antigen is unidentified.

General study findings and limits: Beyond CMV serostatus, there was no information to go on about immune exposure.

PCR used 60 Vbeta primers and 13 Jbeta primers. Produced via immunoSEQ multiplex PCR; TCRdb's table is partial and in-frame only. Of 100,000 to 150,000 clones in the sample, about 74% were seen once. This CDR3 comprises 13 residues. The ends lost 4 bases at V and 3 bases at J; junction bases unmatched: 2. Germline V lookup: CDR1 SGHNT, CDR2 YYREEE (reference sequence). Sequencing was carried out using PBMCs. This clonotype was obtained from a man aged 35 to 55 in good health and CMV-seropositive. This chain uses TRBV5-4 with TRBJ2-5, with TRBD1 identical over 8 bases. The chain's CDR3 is CASSTDREETQYF. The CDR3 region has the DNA TGTGCCAGCAGCACGGACAGGGAAGAGACCCAGTACTTC.